This T cell receptor beta chain derives from a study of molecular identifiers for immune sequencing clone quantification. Sorted inputs of about 19,000 to 1,100,000 cells, with 10%, 30% or 50% RNA, yielded naive CD8 libraries. This clonotype has ten or more counts. Its cognate antigen is unknown. The use of previously described methods and listed TCR primers produced the bulk TCR libraries. A single record per CDR3 protein comes from TCRdb applying MiXCR to the PCR reads. Among about half a million distinct CDR3 sequences, 25% were seen once, and the ten largest hold around 0.8%. The germline CDR1 and CDR2 sequences are SQVTM and ANQGSEA. V was cut by 0 bases and J by 2 bases, with 11 bases left in between. This CDR3 is built from 14 residues. The study's findings and limits: Whereas clones above 20 RNA copies held under 1% of naive-cell molecules, they held over 97% of effector molecules. Jurkat TCR RNA spiked in from one cell (amid about a million naive cells) was reportedly detectable.

This TCR came from a human donor in good health. Some libraries in this study had Jurkat cell RNA spiked in. The chain joins TRBV29-1 to TRBJ2-7, with D perhaps matching TRBD2 (5 bases). The source material was naive CD8+ T cells from blood, with Jurkat cell RNA spiked in. Subset here: FACS-sorted CD8+CD4-CCR7+CD45RA+ naive T cells. The CDR3 here is CSVEDGPGTYEQYF. The CDR3 DNA sequence: TGCAGCGTTGAAGACGGGCCGGGGACCTACGAGCAGTACTTC.